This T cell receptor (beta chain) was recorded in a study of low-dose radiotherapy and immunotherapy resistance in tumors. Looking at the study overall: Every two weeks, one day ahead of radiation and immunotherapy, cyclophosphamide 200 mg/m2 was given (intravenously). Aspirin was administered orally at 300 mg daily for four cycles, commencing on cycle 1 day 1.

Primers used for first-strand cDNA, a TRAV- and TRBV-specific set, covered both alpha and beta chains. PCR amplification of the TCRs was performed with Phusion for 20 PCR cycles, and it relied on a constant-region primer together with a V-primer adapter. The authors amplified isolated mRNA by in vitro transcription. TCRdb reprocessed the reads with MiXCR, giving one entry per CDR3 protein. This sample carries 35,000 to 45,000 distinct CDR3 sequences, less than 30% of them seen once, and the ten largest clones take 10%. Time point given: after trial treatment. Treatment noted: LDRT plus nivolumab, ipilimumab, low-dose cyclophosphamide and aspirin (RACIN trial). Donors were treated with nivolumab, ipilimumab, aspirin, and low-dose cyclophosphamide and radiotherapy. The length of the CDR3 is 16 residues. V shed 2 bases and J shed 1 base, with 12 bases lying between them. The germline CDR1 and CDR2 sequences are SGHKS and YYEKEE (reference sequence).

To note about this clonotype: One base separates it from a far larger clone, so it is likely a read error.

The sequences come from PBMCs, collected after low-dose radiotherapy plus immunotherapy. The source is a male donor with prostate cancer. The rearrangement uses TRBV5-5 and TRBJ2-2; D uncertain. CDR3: CASSFDLAGNTGELFF. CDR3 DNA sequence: TGTGCCAGCAGCTTTGATCTGGCTGGGAACACCGGGGAGCTGTTTTTT.